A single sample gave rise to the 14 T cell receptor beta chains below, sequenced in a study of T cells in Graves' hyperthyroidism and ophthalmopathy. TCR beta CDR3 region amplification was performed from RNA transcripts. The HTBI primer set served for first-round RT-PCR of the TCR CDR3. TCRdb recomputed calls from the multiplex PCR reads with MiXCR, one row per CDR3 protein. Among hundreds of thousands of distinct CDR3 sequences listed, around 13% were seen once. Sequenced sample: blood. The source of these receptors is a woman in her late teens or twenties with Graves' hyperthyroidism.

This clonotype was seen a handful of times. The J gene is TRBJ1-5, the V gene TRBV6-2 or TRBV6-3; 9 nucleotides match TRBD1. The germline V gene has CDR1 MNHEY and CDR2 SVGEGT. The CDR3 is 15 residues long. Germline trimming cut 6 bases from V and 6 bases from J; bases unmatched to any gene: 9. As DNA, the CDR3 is TGTGCCAGCAGCTCGACAGGGGGGGCAGCTCAGCCCCAGCATTTT. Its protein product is CASSSTGGAAQPQHF.

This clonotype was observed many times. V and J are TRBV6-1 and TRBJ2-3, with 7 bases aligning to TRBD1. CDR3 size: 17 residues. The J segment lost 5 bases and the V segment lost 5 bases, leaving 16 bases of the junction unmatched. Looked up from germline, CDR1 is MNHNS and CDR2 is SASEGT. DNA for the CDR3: TGTGCCAGCAGTTCCCCCGGGACAGCCTGGCCCGGAGATACGCAGTATTTT. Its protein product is CASSSPGTAWPGDTQYF.

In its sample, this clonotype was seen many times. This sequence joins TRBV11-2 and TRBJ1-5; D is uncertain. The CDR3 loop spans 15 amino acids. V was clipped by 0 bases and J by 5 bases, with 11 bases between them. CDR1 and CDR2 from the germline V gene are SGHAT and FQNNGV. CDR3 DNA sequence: TGTGCCAGCAGCTTAGATTTTGGCAGAGATCAGCCCCAGCATTTT. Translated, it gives CASSLDFGRDQPQHF.

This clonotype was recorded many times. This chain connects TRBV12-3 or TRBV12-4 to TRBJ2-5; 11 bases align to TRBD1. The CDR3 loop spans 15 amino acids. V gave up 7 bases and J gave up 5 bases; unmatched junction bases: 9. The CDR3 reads CASNLSGTGGETQYF. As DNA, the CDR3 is TGTGCCAGCAACCTATCCGGGACAGGGGGTGAGACCCAGTACTTC.

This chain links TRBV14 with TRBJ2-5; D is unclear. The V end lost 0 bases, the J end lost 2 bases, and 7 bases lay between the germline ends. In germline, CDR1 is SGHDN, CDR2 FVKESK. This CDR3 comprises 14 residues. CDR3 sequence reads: CASSQESEQETQYF. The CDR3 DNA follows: TGTGCCAGCAGCCAAGAGTCCGAACAAGAGACCCAGTACTTC.

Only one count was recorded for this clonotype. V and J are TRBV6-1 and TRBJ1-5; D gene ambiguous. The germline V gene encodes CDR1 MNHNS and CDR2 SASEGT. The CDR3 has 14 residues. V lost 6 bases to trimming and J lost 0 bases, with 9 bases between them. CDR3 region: CASRGGYSNQPQHF. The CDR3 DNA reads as TGTGCCAGCAGGGGAGGATATAGCAATCAGCCCCAGCATTTT.

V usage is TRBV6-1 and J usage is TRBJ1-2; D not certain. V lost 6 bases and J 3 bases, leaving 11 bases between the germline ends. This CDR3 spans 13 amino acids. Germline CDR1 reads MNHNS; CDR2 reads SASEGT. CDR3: CASRPRADYGYTF. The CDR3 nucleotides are TGTGCCAGCAGACCCCGGGCCGACTATGGCTACACCTTC.

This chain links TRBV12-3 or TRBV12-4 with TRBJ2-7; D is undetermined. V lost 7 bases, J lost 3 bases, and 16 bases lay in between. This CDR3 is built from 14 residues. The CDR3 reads CASNSRPESYEQYF. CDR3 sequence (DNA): TGTGCCAGCAACTCCCGACCGGAGAGCTACGAGCAGTACTTC.

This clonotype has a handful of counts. The CDR3 loop is CASSLDGQGANTEAFF. The CDR3 nucleotides read TGTGCCAGCAGCTTAGATGGACAAGGGGCGAACACTGAAGCTTTCTTT. The chain is built from TRBV7-8 and TRBJ1-1, with D possibly being TRBD1 (5 bases). CDR3 length equals 16 residues. CDR1 is SGHVS and CDR2 is FQNEAQ in the germline V gene. Trimming pared 1 base from V and 1 base from J, leaving 13 bases between.

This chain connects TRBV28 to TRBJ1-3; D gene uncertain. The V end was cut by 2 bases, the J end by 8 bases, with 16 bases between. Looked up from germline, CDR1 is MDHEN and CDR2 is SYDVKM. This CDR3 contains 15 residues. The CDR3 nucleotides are TGTGCCAGCAGTTTAAGGGAGAATTCGGGAGACACCATATATTTT. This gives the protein CASSLRENSGDTIYF. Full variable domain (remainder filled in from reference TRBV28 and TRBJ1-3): DVKVTQSSRYLVKRTGEKVFLECVQDMDHENMFWYRQDPGLGLRLIYFSYDVKMKEKGDIPEGYSVSREKKERFSLILESASTNQTSMYLCASSLRENSGDTIYFGEGSWLTVV.

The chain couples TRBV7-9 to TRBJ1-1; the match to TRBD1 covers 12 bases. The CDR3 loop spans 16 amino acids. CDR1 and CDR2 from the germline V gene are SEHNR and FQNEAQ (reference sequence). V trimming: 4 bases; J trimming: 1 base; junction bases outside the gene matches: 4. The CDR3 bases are TGTGCCAGCAGCTCCGGGACAGGGGGCTGGAACACTGAAGCTTTCTTT. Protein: CASSSGTGGWNTEAFF.

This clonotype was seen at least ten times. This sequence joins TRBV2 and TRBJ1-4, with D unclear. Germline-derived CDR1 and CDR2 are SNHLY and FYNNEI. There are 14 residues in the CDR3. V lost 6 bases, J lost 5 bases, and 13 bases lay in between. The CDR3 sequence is CASRMGRLNEKLFF. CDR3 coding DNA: TGTGCCAGCAGGATGGGCAGATTAAATGAAAAACTGTTTTTT.

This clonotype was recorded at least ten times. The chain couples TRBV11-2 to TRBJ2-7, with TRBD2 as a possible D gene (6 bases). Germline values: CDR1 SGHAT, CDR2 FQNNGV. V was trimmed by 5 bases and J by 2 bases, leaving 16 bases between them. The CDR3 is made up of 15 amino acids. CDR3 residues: CASSRYLAGPYEQYF. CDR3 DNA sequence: TGTGCCAGCAGCCGTTACTTGGCGGGACCCTACGAGCAGTACTTC.

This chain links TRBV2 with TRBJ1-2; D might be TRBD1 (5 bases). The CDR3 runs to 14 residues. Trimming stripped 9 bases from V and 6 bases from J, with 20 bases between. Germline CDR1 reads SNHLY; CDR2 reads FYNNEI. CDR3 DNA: TGTGCCAGAGCAGGGCAGACCCAAAGCGATGGCTACACCTTC. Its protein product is CARAGQTQSDGYTF.